These T cell receptor beta chains were read from a single sample in a study of blood T cell repertoires in COVID-19. Produced via immunoSEQ multiplex PCR; TCRdb's table is partial and in-frame only. Here the sample spans about 170,000 clones, approximately 92% being singletons. The sample comprised peripheral blood. All receptors derive from a man aged 25-45 years with COVID-19, enrolled during active disease. The CDR3 runs from the conserved cysteine through the conserved F or W. Each record gives: D gene, J gene, clone size, V gene, CDR3 protein, CDR3 DNA. A D gene is named only where the DNA matches it firmly. The size of a clone is reported for some rows only, either as once, few or many, or as a class for expanded clones.

>TRBD1|TRBJ2-7|NA|TRBV4-3
CASSQGDRSYEQYF
TGCGCCAGCAGCCAAGGGGACAGGTCCTACGAGCAGTACTTC
>NA|TRBJ1-2|NA|TRBV6-1
CASSDIPYGYTF
TGTGCCAGCAGTGACATCCCCTATGGCTACACCTTC
>NA|TRBJ1-2|NA|TRBV6-5
CASTGGHFYGYTF
TGTGCCAGCACGGGGGGACATTTCTATGGCTACACCTTC
>NA|TRBJ1-4|NA|TRBV28
CASSTQGGHEKLFF
TGTGCCAGCAGCACACAGGGTGGTCATGAAAAACTGTTTTTT
>NA|TRBJ2-7|NA|TRBV4-3
CASSYTSSDYEQYF
TGCGCCAGCAGCTATACTTCTAGCGACTACGAGCAGTACTTC
>NA|TRBJ1-5|NA|TRBV20-1
CSARDSRGQHF
TGCAGTGCTAGAGATTCACGGGGTCAGCATTTT
>TRBD1|TRBJ2-3|NA|TRBV27
CASSLRPRDRGTDTQYF
TGTGCCAGCAGTTTAAGGCCCCGGGACAGGGGCACAGATACGCAGTATTTT
>NA|TRBJ1-5|few|TRBV27
CASSISEGNQPQHF
TGTGCCAGCAGTATCTCGGAGGGCAATCAGCCCCAGCATTTT
>TRBD1|TRBJ2-7|NA|TRBV25-1
CASTGQGYEQYF
TGTGCCAGCACGGGACAGGGGTACGAGCAGTACTTC
>TRBD1|TRBJ2-3|NA|TRBV7-3
CASSPQPGQNTDTQYF
TGTGCCAGCAGCCCACAACCGGGACAGAACACAGATACGCAGTATTTT
>NA|TRBJ1-1|NA|TRBV4-1
CASSQGRGSINTEAFF
TGCGCCAGCAGCCAAGGGCGGGGTTCGATAAACACTGAAGCTTTCTTT
>TRBD1|TRBJ2-5|NA|TRBV28
CASSQGGESQYF
TGTGCCAGCAGCCAAGGGGGCGAATCCCAGTACTTC
>NA|TRBJ1-1|NA|TRBV7-2
CASSVYRDSTEAFF
TGTGCCAGCAGCGTATACAGGGATAGCACTGAAGCTTTCTTT
>TRBD1|TRBJ2-7|NA|TRBV5-6
CASSRQGYSYEQYF
TGTGCCAGCAGTCGACAGGGGTACTCCTACGAGCAGTACTTC
>TRBD1|TRBJ1-1|NA|TRBV18
CASSSRQGPGNTEAFF
TGTGCCAGCTCATCTCGACAGGGGCCAGGAAACACTGAAGCTTTCTTT
>NA|TRBJ1-4|once|TRBV4-3
CASSQEGVRDSNEKLFF
TGCGCCAGCAGCCAAGAGGGGGTTAGGGACTCTAATGAAAAACTGTTTTTT
>NA|TRBJ2-7|NA|TRBV27
CASSLSWQGPYEQYF
TGTGCCAGCAGTTTAAGTTGGCAGGGGCCCTACGAGCAGTACTTC
>TRBD2|TRBJ2-2|NA|TRBV5-1
CASSFAGDTGELFF
TGCGCCAGCAGCTTTGCGGGAGACACCGGGGAGCTGTTTTTT
>NA|TRBJ1-2|NA|TRBV5-1
CASSWDQTGTYGYTF
TGCGCCAGCAGCTGGGATCAGACAGGAACTTATGGCTACACCTTC
>TRBD1|TRBJ1-2|NA|TRBV19
CASSYTGGGYGYTF
TGTGCCAGTAGTTATACAGGGGGCGGATATGGCTACACCTTC
>TRBD2|TRBJ2-2|NA|TRBV5-4
CASSPGTSGNTGELFF
TGTGCCAGCAGCCCAGGGACTAGCGGGAACACCGGGGAGCTGTTTTTT
>TRBD1|TRBJ1-2|NA|TRBV19
CASLGNRGLRGYTF
TGTGCCAGTTTGGGGAACAGGGGGCTTCGTGGCTACACCTTC
>NA|TRBJ2-1|NA|TRBV5-1
CASSNGLDDYNEQFF
TGCGCCAGCAGCAACGGACTGGATGATTACAATGAGCAGTTCTTC
>TRBD1|TRBJ2-3|NA|TRBV7-3
CASSLISGQGDTDTQYF
TGTGCCAGCAGCTTAATATCGGGACAGGGGGACACAGATACGCAGTATTTT
>TRBD1|TRBJ2-3|NA|TRBV6-6
CASSRKGGAGSDTQYF
TGTGCCAGCAGTCGAAAAGGGGGCGCAGGGTCAGATACGCAGTATTTT
>NA|TRBJ1-3|once|TRBV9
CASSFAGDPGNTIYF
TGTGCCAGCAGCTTTGCAGGGGATCCTGGAAACACCATATATTTT
>TRBD1|TRBJ2-5|NA|TRBV29-1
CSVVGTEKETQYF
TGCAGCGTCGTCGGGACAGAAAAAGAGACCCAGTACTTC
>TRBD1|TRBJ1-2|few|TRBV28
CASSLAGTGGYYGYTF
TGTGCCAGCAGTTTAGCCGGGACAGGGGGCTACTATGGCTACACCTTC
>NA|TRBJ2-6|few|TRBV4-3
CASSQVHTGANVLTF
TGCGCCAGCAGCCAAGTCCACACTGGGGCCAACGTCCTGACTTTC
>TRBD2|TRBJ2-7|NA|TRBV28
CASSPREGESYEQYF
TGTGCCAGCAGTCCCCGGGAGGGCGAGTCCTACGAGCAGTACTTC
>TRBD2|TRBJ2-1|NA|TRBV18
CASSQGLAGGAYNEQFF
TGTGCCAGCTCACAGGGACTAGCGGGAGGCGCCTACAATGAGCAGTTCTTC
>TRBD2|TRBJ2-1|once|TRBV6-2/TRBV6-3
CASSYSSGRVEQFF
TGTGCCAGCAGTTACAGTAGCGGGAGGGTTGAGCAGTTCTTC
>NA|TRBJ1-5|few|TRBV18
CASSEHRDQPQHF
TGTGCCAGCTCAGAACACCGGGATCAGCCCCAGCATTTT
>TRBD1|TRBJ2-2|NA|TRBV19
CASMGTGWTGELFF
TGTGCCAGTATGGGGACAGGGTGGACCGGGGAGCTGTTTTTT
>NA|TRBJ2-2|NA|TRBV9
CASSAGTSNTGELFF
TGTGCCAGCAGCGCAGGGACTTCGAACACCGGGGAGCTGTTTTTT
>TRBD1|TRBJ1-5|NA|TRBV27
CASSSTGGGQPQHF
TGTGCCAGCAGTTCGACAGGGGGCGGTCAGCCCCAGCATTTT
>TRBD1|TRBJ2-3|NA|TRBV24-1
CATSGPGTGGSTDTQYF
TGTGCCACCAGTGGCCCCGGGACAGGCGGTAGCACAGATACGCAGTATTTT
>TRBD1|TRBJ1-3|NA|TRBV28
CASNQRPGQAISGNTIYF
TGTGCCAGCAACCAAAGACCGGGACAGGCGATCTCTGGAAACACCATATATTTT
>TRBD1|TRBJ2-3|NA|TRBV6-2/TRBV6-3
CASSYHDRVDTQYF
TGTGCCAGCAGTTACCACGACAGGGTAGATACGCAGTATTTT
>TRBD1|TRBJ2-3|NA|TRBV27
CASSLYRDRDLRDTQYF
TGTGCCAGCAGTTTGTACCGGGACAGGGATTTAAGAGATACGCAGTATTTT
>TRBD2|TRBJ2-7|NA|TRBV7-2
CASSPHLTSGASYEQYF
TGTGCCAGCAGCCCCCACCTGACTAGCGGGGCATCCTACGAGCAGTACTTC
>NA|TRBJ1-5|NA|TRBV6-2/TRBV6-3
CASSYSFGNQPQHF
TGTGCCAGCAGTTACTCGTTCGGGAATCAGCCCCAGCATTTT
>NA|TRBJ1-3|NA|TRBV11-2
CASSLDLSGNTIYF
TGTGCCAGCAGCTTAGACCTCTCTGGAAACACCATATATTTT
>TRBD1|TRBJ1-5|NA|TRBV19
CASRLTGTFNQPQHF
TGTGCCAGTAGGTTGACAGGGACCTTTAATCAGCCCCAGCATTTT